This TCR beta chain originates from a study of control samples from healthy donors and cancer patients. The CDR3 is 15 residues long. Germline-derived CDR1 and CDR2 are LNHDA and SQIVND (reference sequence). With 6 bases removed from V and 4 bases from J, the gap between germline ends came to 18 bases. This clone was detected only a few times. Measured with immunoSEQ multiplex PCR; TCRdb has only the in-frame clones, and not every one. The data show about 100,000 clones, approximately 86% seen once. The sequenced sample was blood. The receptor was derived from a man aged 25-45 years in good health. The chain is built from TRBV19 and TRBJ1-1; no clear D gene. The CDR3 region is CASRVYGREGTEAFF. The DNA of the CDR3 is TGTGCCAGTAGAGTTTACGGAAGGGAGGGCACTGAAGCTTTCTTT.